The 4 T cell receptor beta chains reported below all come from one sample, sequenced in a study of monozygotic twins with cystic fibrosis. Repertoires were generated with immunoSEQ multiplex PCR, while TCRdb's copy carries only in-frame clones and drops some. This table holds fewer than 15,000 clones, roughly 98% found once. Material for sequencing was blood. All receptors come from a girl aged 2 to 9 with cystic fibrosis.

The chain couples TRBV25-1 to TRBJ2-7; TRBD1 matches at 9 bases. The CDR3 sequence is 15 residues long. J gave up 2 bases and V 5 bases, and 7 bases lay outside the gene matches. From germline, CDR1 is MGHDK and CDR2 SYGVNS. CDR3 sequence reads: CASSPNRQGAYEQYF. The CDR3 DNA follows: TGTGCCAGCAGTCCCAACCGACAGGGGGCCTACGAGCAGTACTTC.

The chain combines TRBV27 with TRBJ2-1; 7 bases line up with TRBD2. Trimming took 2 bases from V and 0 from J; bases not matched to a gene: 4. CDR3 length equals 16 residues. Germline CDR1 reads MNHEY; CDR2 reads SMNVEV (reference sequence). The CDR3 spells CASSLLAVSSYNEQFF. CDR3 in DNA: TGTGCCAGCAGTTTACTAGCGGTTAGCTCCTACAATGAGCAGTTCTTC.

This clone was observed a single time. The CDR3 DNA sequence: TGTGCCAGCAGCTTCCCCGGGGGTCCCGAGACGCAGTATTTT. It encodes CASSFPGGPETQYF. The chain recombines TRBV5-4 with TRBJ2-3, with a weak D call TRBD2 (6 bases). Trimming removed 2 bases at V and 9 bases at J, with 16 bases between. This CDR3 region has 14 residues. Germline assignment: CDR1 SGHNT and CDR2 YYREEE (reference sequence).

In DNA form, the CDR3 reads TGTGCCTGGAGTGTAGGGAGGGACAGGGGCGAAGCTTTCTTT. Protein product: CAWSVGRDRGEAFF. The genes are TRBV30 and TRBJ1-1; TRBD1 aligns across 10 bases. The CDR3 runs to 14 residues. The V segment lost 0 bases and the J segment 8 bases; nucleotides outside the gene matches: 6. Per the germline V gene, CDR1 is GTSNPN and CDR2 is SVGIG (reference sequence).